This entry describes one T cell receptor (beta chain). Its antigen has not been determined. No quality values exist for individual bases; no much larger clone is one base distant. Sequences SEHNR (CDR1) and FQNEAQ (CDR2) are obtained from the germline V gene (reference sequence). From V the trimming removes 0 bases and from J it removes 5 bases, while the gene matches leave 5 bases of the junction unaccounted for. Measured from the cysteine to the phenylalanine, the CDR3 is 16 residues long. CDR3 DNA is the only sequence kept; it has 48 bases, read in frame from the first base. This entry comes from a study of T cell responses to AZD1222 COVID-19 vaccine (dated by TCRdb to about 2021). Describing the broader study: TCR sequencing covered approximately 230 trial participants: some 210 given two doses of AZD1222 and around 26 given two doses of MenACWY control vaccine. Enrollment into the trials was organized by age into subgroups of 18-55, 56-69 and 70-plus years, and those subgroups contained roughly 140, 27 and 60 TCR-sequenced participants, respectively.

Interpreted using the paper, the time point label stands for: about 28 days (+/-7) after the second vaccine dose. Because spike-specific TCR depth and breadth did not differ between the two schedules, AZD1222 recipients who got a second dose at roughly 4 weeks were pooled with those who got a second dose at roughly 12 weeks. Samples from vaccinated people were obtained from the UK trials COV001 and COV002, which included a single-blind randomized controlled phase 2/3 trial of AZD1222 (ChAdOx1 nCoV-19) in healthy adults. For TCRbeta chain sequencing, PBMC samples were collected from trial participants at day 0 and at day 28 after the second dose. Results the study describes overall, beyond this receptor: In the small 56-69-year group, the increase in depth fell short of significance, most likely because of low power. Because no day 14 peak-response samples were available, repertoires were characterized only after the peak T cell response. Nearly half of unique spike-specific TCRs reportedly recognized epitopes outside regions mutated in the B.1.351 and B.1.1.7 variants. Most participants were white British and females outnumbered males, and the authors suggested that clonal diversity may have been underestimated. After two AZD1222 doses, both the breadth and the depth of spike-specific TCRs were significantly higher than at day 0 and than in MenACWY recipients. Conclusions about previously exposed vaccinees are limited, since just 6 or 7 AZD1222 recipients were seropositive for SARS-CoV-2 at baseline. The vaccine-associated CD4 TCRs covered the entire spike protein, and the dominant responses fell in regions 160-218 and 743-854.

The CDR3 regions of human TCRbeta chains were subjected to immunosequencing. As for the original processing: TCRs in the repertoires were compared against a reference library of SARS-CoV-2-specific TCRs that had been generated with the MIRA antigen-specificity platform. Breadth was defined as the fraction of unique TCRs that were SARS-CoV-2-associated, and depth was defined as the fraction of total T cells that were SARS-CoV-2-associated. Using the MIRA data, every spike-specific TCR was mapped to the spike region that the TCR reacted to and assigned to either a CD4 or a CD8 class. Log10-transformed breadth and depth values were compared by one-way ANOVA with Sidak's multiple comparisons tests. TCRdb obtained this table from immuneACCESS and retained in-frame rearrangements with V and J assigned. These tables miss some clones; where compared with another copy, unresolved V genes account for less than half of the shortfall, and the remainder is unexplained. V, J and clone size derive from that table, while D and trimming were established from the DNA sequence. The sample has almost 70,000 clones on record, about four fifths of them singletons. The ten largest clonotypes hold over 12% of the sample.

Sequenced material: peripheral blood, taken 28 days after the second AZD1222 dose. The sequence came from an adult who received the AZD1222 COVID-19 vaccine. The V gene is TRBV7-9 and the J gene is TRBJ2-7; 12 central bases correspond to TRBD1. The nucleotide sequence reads TGTGCCAGCAGCTTAGCAGTCGGGACAGGGGGCGACGAGCAGTACTTC. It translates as CASSLAVGTGGDEQYF.